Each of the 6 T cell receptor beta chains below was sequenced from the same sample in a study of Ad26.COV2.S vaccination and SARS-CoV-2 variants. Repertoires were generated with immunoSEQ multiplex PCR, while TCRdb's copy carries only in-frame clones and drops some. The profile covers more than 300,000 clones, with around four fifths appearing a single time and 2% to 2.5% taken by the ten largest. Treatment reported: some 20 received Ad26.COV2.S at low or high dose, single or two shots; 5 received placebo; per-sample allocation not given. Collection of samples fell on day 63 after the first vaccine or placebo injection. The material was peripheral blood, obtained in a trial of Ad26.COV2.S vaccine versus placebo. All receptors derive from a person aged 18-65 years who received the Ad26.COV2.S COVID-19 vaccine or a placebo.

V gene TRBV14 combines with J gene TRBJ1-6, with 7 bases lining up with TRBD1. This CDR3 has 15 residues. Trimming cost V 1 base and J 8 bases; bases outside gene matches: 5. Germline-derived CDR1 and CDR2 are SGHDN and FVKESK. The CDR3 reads CASSQGNRGYSPLHF. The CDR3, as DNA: TGTGCCAGCAGCCAAGGTAACAGGGGTTATTCACCCCTCCACTTT. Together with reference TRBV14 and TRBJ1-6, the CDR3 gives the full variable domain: EAGVTQFPSHSVIEKGQTVTLRCDPISGHDNLYWYRRVMGKEIKFLLHFVKESKQDESGMPNNRFLAERTGGTYSTLKVQPAELEDSGVYFCASSQGNRGYSPLHFGNGTRLTVT.

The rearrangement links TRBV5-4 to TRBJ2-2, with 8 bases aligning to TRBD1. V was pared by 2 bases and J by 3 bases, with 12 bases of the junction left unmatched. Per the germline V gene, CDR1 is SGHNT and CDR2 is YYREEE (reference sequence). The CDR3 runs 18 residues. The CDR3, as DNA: TGTGCCAGCAGCTTTAGGACAGGGCCCCTTTCTTACACCGGGGAGCTGTTTTTT. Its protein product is CASSFRTGPLSYTGELFF.

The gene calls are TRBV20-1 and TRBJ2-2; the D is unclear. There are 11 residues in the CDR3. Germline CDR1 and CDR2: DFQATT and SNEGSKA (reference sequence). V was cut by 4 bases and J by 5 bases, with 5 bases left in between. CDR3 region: CSATATGELFF. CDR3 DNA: TGCAGTGCTACAGCAACCGGGGAGCTGTTTTTT.

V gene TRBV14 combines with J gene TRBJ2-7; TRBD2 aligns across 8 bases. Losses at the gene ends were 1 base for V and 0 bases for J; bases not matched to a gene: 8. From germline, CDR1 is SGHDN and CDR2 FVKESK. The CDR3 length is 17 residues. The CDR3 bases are TGTGCCAGCAGCCAAGGGGCTCAGCGGGGGAGCTCCTACGAGCAGTACTTC. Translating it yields CASSQGAQRGSSYEQYF.

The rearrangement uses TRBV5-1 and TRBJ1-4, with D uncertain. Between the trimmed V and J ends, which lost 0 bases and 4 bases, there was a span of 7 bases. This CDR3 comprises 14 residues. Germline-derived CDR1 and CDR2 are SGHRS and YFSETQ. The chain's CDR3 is CASSLGRNNEKLFF. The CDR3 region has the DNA TGCGCCAGCAGCTTGGGACGGAATAATGAAAAACTGTTTTTT. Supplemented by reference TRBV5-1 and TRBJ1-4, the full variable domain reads KAGVTQTPRYLIKTRGQQVTLSCSPISGHRSVSWYQQTPGQGLQFLFEYFSETQRNKGNFPGRFSGRQFSNSRSEMNVSTLELGDSALYLCASSLGRNNEKLFFGSGTQLSVL.

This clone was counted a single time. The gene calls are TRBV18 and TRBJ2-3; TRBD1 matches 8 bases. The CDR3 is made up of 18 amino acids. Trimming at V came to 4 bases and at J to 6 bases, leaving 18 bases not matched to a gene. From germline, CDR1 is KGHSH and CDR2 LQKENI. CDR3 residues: CASSRFGQGARGVDTQYF. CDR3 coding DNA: TGTGCCAGCTCACGTTTCGGACAGGGCGCCCGCGGGGTGGATACGCAGTATTTT.